The T cell receptor beta chain under discussion was sequenced for a study of blood T cell repertoires in COVID-19. The study assigned cohorts using participant-reported clinical history. Only in-frame clones appear in the TCRdb table, and some are missing; sequencing was by immunoSEQ multiplex PCR. The repertoire has 200,000 to 250,000 clones, about 87% of them found once; the top ten carry 1.5% to 2%. Germline-derived CDR1 and CDR2 are MGHDK and SYGVNS. V trimming: 4 bases; J trimming: 2 bases; junction bases outside the gene matches: 12. CDR3 length equals 18 residues. The rearrangement links TRBV25-1 to TRBJ2-1; 9 nucleotides match TRBD2. Sequencing was performed on PBMCs or T cells enriched from blood (not recorded which). The receptor's source is a woman aged 45-65 years who had recovered from COVID-19. The DNA for the CDR3 is TGTGCCAGCAGTGCGACTAGCGGCCGATATTTTACCTACAATGAGCAGTTCTTC. As protein: CASSATSGRYFTYNEQFF.